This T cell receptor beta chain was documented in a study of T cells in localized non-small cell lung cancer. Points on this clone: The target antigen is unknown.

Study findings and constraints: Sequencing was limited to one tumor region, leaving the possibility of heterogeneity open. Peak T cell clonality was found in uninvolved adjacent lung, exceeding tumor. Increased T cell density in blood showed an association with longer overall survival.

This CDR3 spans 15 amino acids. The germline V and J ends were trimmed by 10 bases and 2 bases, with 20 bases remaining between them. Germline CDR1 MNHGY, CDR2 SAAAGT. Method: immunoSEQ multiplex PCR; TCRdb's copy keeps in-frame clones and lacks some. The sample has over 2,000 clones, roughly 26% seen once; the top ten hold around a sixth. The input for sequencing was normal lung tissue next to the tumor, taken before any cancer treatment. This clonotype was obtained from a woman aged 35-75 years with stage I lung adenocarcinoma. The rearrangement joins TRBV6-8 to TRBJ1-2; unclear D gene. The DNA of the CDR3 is TGTGCCACCTATCTTTGGATGGTAGGGAACTATGGCTACACCTTC. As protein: CATYLWMVGNYGYTF.